Given below is one TCR beta chain in context. What it recognizes is unknown. PRAID featured immunodeficiency plus autoinflammation. The CDR3 is made up of 13 amino acids. The germline gives CDR1 MNHEY, CDR2 SMNVEV (reference sequence). Trimming pared 1 base from V and 4 bases from J, leaving 5 bases between. The source of the sample is a study of stem cell transplantation in POMP-related autoinflammatory disease. Overall study: Impaired MHC class I-dependent CD8+ differentiation was hypothesized from defective thymoproteasomes. Before transplant, CD4+ T cells skewed naive and CD8+ proportions were low. Study-level findings and limits: PRAID patients trended toward lower TRB diversity and higher clonality in all analyzed T-cell subsets. Patients with PRAID showed a restricted number of unique TRB V-J gene pairings.

Assay used: immunoSEQ multiplex PCR; TCRdb lists only in-frame clones, some missing. The sample contains around 10,000 clones, about 87% of which appear only once. This TCR came from a human donor with POMP-related autoinflammation and immune dysregulation (PRAID). The specimen was CD8+ T cells from PBMCs, collected before stem cell transplantation. The chain joins TRBV27 to TRBJ1-5, with D uncertain. Written as DNA, the CDR3 is TGTGCCAGCAGTTTATTAGGGAATCAGCCCCAGCATTTT. It specifies CASSLLGNQPQHF.